Listed here is a single T cell receptor (beta chain). The CDR3 covers 15 residues. With 0 bases removed from V and 3 bases from J, the gap between germline ends came to 9 bases. Looked up from germline, CDR1 is SGHRS and CDR2 is YFSETQ. The data stem from a study of OX40 agonist ivuxolimab in advanced cancers. Across the whole study: The dose-escalation cohort had hepatocellular carcinoma, melanoma, renal cell or head and neck cancer. Subjects had a mean age of around 60 years, with a range of about 23 to 79; around 83% were male.

Sequencing was performed with immunoSEQ multiplex PCR; in TCRdb, only in-frame clones are kept and a portion is missing. The table includes approximately 20,000 clones, around three quarters detected once. The sequence was obtained from an adult with an advanced solid tumor such as melanoma, head and neck, liver or kidney cancer. The source material was CD4+ or CD8+ T cells sorted from blood, sampled in a trial of the OX40 agonist ivuxolimab. J is TRBJ1-4 and V is TRBV5-1; weak D call: TRBD1 (5 bases). CDR3 sequence: CASSLAKGPNEKLFF. The CDR3 DNA follows: TGCGCCAGCAGCTTGGCAAAGGGGCCTAATGAAAAACTGTTTTTT.